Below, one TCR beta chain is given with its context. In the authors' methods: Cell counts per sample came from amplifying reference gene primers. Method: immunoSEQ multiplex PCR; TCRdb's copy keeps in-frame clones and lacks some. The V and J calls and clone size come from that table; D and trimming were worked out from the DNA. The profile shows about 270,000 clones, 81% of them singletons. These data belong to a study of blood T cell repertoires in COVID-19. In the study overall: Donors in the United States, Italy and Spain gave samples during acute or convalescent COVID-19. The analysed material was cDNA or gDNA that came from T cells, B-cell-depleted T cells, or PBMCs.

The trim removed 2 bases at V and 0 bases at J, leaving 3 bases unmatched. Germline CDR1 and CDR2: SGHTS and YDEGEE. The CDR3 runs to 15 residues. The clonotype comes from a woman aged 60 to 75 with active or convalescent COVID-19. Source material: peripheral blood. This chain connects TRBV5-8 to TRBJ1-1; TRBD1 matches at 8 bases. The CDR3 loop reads CASSFRGHMNTEAFF. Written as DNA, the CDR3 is TGTGCCAGCAGCTTCAGGGGGCACATGAACACTGAAGCTTTCTTT.